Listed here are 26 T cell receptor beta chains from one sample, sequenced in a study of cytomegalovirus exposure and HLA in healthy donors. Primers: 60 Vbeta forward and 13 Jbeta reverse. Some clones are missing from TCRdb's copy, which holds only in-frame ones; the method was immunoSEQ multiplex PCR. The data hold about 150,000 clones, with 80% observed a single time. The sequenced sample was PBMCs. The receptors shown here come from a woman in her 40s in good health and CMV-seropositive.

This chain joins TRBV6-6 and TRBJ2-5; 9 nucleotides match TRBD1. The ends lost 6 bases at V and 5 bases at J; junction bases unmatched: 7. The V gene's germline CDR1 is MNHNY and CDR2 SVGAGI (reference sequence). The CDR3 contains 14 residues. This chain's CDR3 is CASRLQGAVETQYF. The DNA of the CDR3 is TGTGCCAGCAGACTACAGGGGGCGGTGGAGACCCAGTACTTC.

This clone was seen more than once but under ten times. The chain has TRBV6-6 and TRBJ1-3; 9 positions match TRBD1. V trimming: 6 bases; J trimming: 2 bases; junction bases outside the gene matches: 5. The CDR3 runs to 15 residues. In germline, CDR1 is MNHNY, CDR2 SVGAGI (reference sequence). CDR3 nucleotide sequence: TGTGCCAGCAGACCGGGACAGGGACCTGGAAACACCATATATTTT. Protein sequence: CASRPGQGPGNTIYF.

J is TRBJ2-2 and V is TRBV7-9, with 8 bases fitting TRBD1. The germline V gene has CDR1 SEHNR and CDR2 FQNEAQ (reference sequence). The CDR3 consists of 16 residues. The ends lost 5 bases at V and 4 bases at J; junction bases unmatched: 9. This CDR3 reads CASSLHRDRGTGELFF. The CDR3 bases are TGTGCCAGCAGCCTCCACCGAGACAGGGGCACCGGGGAGCTGTTTTTT.

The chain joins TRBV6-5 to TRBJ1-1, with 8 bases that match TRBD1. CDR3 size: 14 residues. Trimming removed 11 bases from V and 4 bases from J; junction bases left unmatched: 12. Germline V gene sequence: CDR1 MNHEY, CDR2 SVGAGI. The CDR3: CALRVRQGATEAFF. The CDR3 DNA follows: TGTGCCTTACGGGTTAGGCAGGGGGCCACTGAAGCTTTCTTT.

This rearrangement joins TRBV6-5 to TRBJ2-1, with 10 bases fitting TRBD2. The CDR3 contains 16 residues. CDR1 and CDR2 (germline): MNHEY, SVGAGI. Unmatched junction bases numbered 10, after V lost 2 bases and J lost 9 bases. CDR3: CASSYRASGGTGEQFF. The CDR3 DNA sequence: TGTGCCAGCAGTTACCGCGCTAGCGGGGGCACGGGTGAGCAGTTCTTC.

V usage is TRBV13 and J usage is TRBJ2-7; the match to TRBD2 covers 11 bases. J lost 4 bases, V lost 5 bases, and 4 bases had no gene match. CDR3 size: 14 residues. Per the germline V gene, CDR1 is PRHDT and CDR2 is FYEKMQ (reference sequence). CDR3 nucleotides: TGTGCCAGCAGCCAGGGGACTAGCGGATACGAGCAGTACTTC. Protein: CASSQGTSGYEQYF.

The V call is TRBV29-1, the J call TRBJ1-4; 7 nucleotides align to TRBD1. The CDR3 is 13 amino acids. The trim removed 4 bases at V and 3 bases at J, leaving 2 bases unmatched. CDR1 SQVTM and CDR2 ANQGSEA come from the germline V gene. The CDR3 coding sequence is TGCAGCGTTGTCAGGGGGGCTAATGAAAAACTGTTTTTT. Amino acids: CSVVRGANEKLFF.

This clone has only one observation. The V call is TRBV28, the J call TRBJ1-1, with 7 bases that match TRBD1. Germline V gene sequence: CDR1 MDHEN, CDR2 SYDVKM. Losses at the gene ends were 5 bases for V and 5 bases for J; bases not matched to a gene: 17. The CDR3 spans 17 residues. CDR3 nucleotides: TGTGCCAGCAGTCCCCCCGCCAGGGGGGTTTTCGGTACTGAAGCTTTCTTT. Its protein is CASSPPARGVFGTEAFF.

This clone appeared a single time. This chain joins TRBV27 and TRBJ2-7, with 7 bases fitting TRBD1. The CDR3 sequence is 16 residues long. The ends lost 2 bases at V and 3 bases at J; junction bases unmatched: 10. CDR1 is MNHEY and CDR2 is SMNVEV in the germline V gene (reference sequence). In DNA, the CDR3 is TGTGCCAGCAGTTTAGTCCCGGGACAGATAATCTACGAGCAGTACTTC. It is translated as CASSLVPGQIIYEQYF.

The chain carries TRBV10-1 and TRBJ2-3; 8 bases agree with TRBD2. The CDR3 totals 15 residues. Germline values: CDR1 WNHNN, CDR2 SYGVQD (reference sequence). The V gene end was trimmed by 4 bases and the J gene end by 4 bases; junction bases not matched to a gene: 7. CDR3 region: CASSVSGKWADTQYF. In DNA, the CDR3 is TGCGCCAGCAGTGTTAGCGGGAAGTGGGCAGATACGCAGTATTTT.

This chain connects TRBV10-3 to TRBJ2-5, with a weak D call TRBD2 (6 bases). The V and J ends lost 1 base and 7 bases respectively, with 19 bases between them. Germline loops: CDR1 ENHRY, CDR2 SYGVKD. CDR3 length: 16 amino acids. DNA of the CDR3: TGTGCCATCAGTGAGTTGGCGGGAAGACCCCCGGGGACCCAGTACTTC. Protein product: CAISELAGRPPGTQYF.

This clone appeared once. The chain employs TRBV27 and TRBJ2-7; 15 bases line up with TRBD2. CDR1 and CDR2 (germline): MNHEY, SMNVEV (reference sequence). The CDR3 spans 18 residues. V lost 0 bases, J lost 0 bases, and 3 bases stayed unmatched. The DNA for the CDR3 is TGTGCCAGCAGTTTATCGGGACTAGCGGGAGGACTCTCCTACGAGCAGTACTTC. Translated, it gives CASSLSGLAGGLSYEQYF.

The chain's CDR3 is CSVEIAAQGIAGPKETQYF. CDR3 coding DNA: TGCAGCGTTGAAATCGCCGCACAGGGGATTGCGGGGCCCAAGGAGACCCAGTACTTC. The gene calls are TRBV29-1 and TRBJ2-5; TRBD1 is a possible D gene (7 bases). CDR1 and CDR2 from the germline V gene are SQVTM and ANQGSEA. The CDR3 extends over 19 amino acids. Trimming removed 2 bases at V and 5 bases at J, with 30 bases between.

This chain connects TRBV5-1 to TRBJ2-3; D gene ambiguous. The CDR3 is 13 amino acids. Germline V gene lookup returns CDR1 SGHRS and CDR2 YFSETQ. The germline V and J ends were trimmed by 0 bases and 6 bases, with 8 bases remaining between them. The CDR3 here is CASSLAFGDTQYF. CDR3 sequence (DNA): TGCGCCAGCAGCTTGGCCTTCGGGGATACGCAGTATTTT.

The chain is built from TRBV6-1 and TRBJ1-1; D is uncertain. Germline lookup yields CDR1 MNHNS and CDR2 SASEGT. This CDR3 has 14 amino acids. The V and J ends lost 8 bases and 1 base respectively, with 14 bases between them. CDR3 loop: CASPKGSGNTEAFF. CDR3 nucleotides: TGTGCCAGCCCGAAAGGTTCAGGGAACACTGAAGCTTTCTTT.

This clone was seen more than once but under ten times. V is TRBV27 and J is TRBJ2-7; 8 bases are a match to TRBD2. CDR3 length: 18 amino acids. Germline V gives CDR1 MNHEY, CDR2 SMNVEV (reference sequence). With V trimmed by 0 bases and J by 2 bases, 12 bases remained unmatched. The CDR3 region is CASSLSPPLAGYTYEQYF. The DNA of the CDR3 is TGTGCCAGCAGTTTATCCCCTCCGTTAGCGGGGTACACCTACGAGCAGTACTTC.

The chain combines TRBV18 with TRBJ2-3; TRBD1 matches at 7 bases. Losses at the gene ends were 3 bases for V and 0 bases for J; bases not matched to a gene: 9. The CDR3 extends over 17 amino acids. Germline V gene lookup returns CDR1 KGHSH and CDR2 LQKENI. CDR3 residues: CASSPGTDLWSTDTQYF. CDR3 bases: TGTGCCAGCTCACCGGGGACAGACTTATGGAGCACAGATACGCAGTATTTT.

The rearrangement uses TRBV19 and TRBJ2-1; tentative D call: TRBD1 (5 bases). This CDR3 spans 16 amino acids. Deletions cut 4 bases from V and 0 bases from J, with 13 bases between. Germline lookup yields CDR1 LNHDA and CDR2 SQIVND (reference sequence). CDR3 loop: CASSTSRAFSYNEQFF. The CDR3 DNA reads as TGTGCCAGTAGTACCTCCAGGGCCTTCTCCTACAATGAGCAGTTCTTC.

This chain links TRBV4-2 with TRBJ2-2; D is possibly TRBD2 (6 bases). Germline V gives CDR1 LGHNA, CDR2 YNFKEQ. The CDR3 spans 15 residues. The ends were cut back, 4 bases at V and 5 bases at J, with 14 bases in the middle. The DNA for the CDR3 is TGTGCCAGCAGCCTCGGGACTTCGGGAACCGGGGAGCTGTTTTTT. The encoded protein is CASSLGTSGTGELFF.

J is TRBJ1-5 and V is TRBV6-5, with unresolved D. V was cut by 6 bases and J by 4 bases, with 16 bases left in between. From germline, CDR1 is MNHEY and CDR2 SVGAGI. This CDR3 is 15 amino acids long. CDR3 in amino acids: CASRSGTVGNQPQHF. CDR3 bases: TGTGCCAGCAGATCGGGAACGGTTGGGAATCAGCCCCAGCATTTT.

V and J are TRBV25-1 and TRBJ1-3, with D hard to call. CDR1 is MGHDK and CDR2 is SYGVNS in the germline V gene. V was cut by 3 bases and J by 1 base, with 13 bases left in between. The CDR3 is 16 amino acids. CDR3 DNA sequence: TGTGCCAGCAGTGATTCGGGGTCGGAGTCTGGAAACACCATATATTTT. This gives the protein CASSDSGSESGNTIYF.

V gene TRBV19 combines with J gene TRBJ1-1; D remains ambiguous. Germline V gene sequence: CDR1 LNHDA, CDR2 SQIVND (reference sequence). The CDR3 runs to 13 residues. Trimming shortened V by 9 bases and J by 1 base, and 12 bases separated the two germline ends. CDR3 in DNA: TGTGCCAGCTCGGAGGTGAGGAACACTGAAGCTTTCTTT. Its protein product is CASSEVRNTEAFF.

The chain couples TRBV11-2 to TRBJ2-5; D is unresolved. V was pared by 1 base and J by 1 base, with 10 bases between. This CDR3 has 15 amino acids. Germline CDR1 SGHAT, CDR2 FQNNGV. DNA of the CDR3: TGTGCCAGCAGCTTAGTTAGCCCCCCCCAAGAGACCCAGTACTTC. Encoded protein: CASSLVSPPQETQYF.

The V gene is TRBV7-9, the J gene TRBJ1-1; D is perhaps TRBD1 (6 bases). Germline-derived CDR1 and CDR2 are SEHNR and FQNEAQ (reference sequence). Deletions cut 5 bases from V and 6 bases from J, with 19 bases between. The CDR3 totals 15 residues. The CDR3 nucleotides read TGTGCCAGCAGCCCCCCGAAGTACAGGGCGGCTGAAGCTTTCTTT. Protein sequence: CASSPPKYRAAEAFF.

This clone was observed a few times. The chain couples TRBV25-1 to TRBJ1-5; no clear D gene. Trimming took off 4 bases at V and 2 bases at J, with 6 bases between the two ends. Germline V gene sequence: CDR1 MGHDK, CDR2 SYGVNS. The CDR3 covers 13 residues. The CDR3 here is CASSVAGNQPQHF. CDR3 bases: TGTGCCAGCAGTGTTGCGGGCAATCAGCCCCAGCATTTT.

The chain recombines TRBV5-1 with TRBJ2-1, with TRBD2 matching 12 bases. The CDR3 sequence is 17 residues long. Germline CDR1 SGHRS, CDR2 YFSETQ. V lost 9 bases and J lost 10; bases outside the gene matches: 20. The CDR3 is CATATKGASGRAVEQFF. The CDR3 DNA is TGCGCCACCGCCACTAAAGGGGCTAGCGGGAGGGCAGTGGAGCAGTTCTTC.